This T cell receptor (beta chain) was recorded in a study of shared T cell receptors in the human thymus. Assay: immunoSEQ multiplex PCR; the TCRdb copy retains only in-frame clones and omits some. The sample records about 660,000 clones, roughly 90% being singletons. These same data were also listed under a study on human thymus T cells. That paper adds: Finnish infants who were healthy and having corrective surgery for congenital heart defects made up the donors. Resections removed during corrective heart surgery provided the thymus tissue used. What appeared biased in thymic and blood repertoires was the usage of V and J genes. Related research examined unrelated individuals and reported that their thymic repertoires overlapped highly.

The material sequenced was thymocytes. The receptor comes from a boy under three years old with a congenital heart defect.

The CDR3 loop is CASSCLQGVGTYEQYF. The CDR3 region has the DNA TGTGCCAGCAGCTGCCTACAGGGGGTAGGCACCTACGAGCAGTACTTC. The chain uses TRBV5-8 and TRBJ2-7; TRBD1 matches 8 bases. The CDR3 extends over 16 amino acids. The trim removed 3 bases at V and 2 bases at J, leaving 10 bases unmatched. The germline V gene has CDR1 SGHTS and CDR2 YDEGEE.